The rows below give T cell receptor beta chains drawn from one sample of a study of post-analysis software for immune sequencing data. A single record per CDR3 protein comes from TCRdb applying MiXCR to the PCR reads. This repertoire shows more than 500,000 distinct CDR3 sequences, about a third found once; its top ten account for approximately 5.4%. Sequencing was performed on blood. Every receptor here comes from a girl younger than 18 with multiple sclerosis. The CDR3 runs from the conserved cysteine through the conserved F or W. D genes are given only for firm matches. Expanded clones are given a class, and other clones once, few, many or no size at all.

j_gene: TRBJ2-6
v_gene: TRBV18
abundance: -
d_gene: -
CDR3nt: TGTGCCAGCTCACCAATTCGCTCTGGGGCCAACGTCCTGACTTTC
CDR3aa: CASSPIRSGANVLTF

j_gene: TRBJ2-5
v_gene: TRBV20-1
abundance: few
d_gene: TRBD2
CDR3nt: TGCAGTGCAACCTTACCGGGGACTAGCGGAGAGACCCAGTACTTC
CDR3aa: CSATLPGTSGETQYF

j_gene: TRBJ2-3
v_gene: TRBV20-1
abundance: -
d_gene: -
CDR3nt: TGCAGTGCCCATGGGACGTTCACAGATACGCAGTATTTT
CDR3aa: CSAHGTFTDTQYF

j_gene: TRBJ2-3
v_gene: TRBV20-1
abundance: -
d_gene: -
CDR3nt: TGCAGTGCTAGGGTTCTACGGAGTACAGATACGCAGTATTTT
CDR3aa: CSARVLRSTDTQYF

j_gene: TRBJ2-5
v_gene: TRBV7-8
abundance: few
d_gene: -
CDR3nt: TGTGCCAGCAGCTCCTCCGCCCGTCAAGAGACCCAGTACTTC
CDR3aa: CASSSSARQETQYF

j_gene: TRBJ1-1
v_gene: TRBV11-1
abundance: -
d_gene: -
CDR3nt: TGTGCCAGCAGCCGGAGATTCCCGAACACTGAAGCTTTCTTT
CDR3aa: CASSRRFPNTEAFF

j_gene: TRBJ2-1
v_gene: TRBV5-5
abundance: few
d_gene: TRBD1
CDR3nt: TGTGCCAGCAGCTTGACAGGGGCAGGAGGATACAATGAGCAGTTCTTC
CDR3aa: CASSLTGAGGYNEQFF

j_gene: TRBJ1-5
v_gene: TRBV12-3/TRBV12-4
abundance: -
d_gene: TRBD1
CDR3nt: TGTGCCAGCAGCAACGGACAGGGGGAAGGCAATCAGCCCCAGCATTTT
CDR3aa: CASSNGQGEGNQPQHF

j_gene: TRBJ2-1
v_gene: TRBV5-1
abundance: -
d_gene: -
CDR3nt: TGCGCCAGCAGCCCCACCGGGACAACTGAGCAGTTCTTC
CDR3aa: CASSPTGTTEQFF

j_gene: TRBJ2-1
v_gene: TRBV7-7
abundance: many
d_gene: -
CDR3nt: TGTGCTAGCAGCTTAGTCCCCACCTCCTACAATGAGCAGTTCTTC
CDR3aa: CASSLVPTSYNEQFF

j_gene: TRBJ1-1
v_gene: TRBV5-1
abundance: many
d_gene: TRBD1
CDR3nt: TGCGCCAGCGGAGGACAGGGGAACACTGAAGCTTTCTTT
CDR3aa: CASGGQGNTEAFF

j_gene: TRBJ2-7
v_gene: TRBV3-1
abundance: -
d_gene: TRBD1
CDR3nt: TGTGCCAGCAGCCAAGGGGTAGGACAGGCCTCCTACGAGCAGTACTTC
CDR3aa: CASSQGVGQASYEQYF

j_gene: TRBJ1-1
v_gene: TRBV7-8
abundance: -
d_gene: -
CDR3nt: TGTGCCAGCAGCAACAGGGAGGTGAGCACTGAAGCTTTCTTT
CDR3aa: CASSNREVSTEAFF

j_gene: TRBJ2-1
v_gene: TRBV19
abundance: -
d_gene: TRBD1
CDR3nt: TGTGCCAGTAGACCGGGACAGCATACCTATTACAATGAGCAGTTCTTC
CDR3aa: CASRPGQHTYYNEQFF

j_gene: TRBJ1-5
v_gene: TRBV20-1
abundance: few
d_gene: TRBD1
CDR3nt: TGCAGTGCTAGGGGGGATTTTCGGATGACAGGGAATCAGCCCCAGCATTTT
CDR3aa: CSARGDFRMTGNQPQHF

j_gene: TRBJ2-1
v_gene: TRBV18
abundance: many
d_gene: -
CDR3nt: TGTGCCAGCTCACCACCGTCGAATGAGCAGTTCTTC
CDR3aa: CASSPPSNEQFF

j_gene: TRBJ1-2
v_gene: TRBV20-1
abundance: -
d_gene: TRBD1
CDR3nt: TGCAGTGCTAGGGCAGGGGGGAGCGACTGTGGCTACACCTTC
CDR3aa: CSARAGGSDCGYTF

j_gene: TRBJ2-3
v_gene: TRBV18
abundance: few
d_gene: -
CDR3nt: TGTGCCAGCTCACCTGATGTTCTTAGCACAGATACGCAGTATTTT
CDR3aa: CASSPDVLSTDTQYF

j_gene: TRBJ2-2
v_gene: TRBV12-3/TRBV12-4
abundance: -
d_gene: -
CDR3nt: TGTGCCAGCAGTTCTCTCTTCATGAACACCGGGGAGCTGTTTTTT
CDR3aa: CASSSLFMNTGELFF

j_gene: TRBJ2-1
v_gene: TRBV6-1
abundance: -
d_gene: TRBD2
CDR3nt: TGTGCCAGCAGTGACACTGGGACTAGGACAAACAATGAGCAGTTCTTC
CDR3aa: CASSDTGTRTNNEQFF